The 31 T cell receptor beta chains in this list originate from one sample, sequenced in a study of patients and donors after allogeneic stem cell transplantation. TCRdb analysed the RT-PCR reads with MiXCR anew, one entry per CDR3 protein. The profile covers some 880,000 distinct CDR3 sequences, with roughly 18% appearing a single time and around 6% taken by the ten largest. The sample consisted of blood, either unsorted or a sorted T cell fraction (not recorded which). Source of these receptors: a human donor who was either an allogeneic HSCT recipient or a stem cell or donor lymphocyte infusion donor (not recorded which). It is not recorded whose cells these are; they may come from a transplant donor.

This clonotype was counted a few times. The CDR3 DNA sequence: TGTGCCAGCAGTTCAGGGATGGATCACACCGGGGAGCTGTTTTTT. It is translated as CASSSGMDHTGELFF. The chain carries TRBV6-5 and TRBJ2-2, with D perhaps matching TRBD1 (5 bases). The germline V and J ends were trimmed by 4 bases and 3 bases, with 12 bases remaining between them. The CDR3 is 15 amino acids. The germline gives CDR1 MNHEY, CDR2 SVGAGI.

This clonotype was seen only a few times. Here the CDR3 reads CASPKGITPHTSTDTQYF. The CDR3 DNA sequence: TGTGCCAGCCCGAAGGGCATCACGCCGCACACTAGCACAGATACGCAGTATTTT. This chain uses TRBV9 with TRBJ2-3; no clear D. CDR3 length: 18 residues. Germline-derived CDR1 and CDR2 are SGDLS and YYNGEE. V was clipped by 7 bases and J by 0 bases, with 24 bases between them.

This chain uses TRBV3-1 with TRBJ1-5; D gene uncertain. This CDR3 is 15 amino acids long. The ends were cut back, 1 base at V and 3 bases at J, with 10 bases in the middle. From germline, CDR1 is LGHDT and CDR2 YNNKEL (reference sequence). The CDR3, as DNA: TGTGCCAGCAGCCAAGGAGTACAGTTCAATCAGCCCCAGCATTTT. Translating gives CASSQGVQFNQPQHF.

This clonotype was seen only a few times. This chain joins TRBV12-3 or TRBV12-4 and TRBJ1-2, with D possibly TRBD1 on 5 matching bases. This CDR3 is built from 15 residues. V was trimmed by 2 bases and J by 6 bases, leaving 16 bases between them. The CDR3 loop reads CASSLRDGVGHGYTF. The DNA of the CDR3 is TGTGCCAGCAGTTTACGGGACGGAGTGGGGCATGGCTACACCTTC.

V usage is TRBV7-2 and J usage is TRBJ2-1; TRBD2 matches at 9 bases. After removal of 0 bases from V and 6 bases from J, the junction contained 12 bases not matched to a gene. Germline-derived CDR1 and CDR2 are SGHTA and FQGNSA. This CDR3 comprises 18 residues. As DNA, the CDR3 is TGTGCCAGCAGCTTAGCGGGATGGACTAGCGTCCCGGGCAATGAGCAGTTCTTC. Translation gives CASSLAGWTSVPGNEQFF.

Written as DNA, the CDR3 is TGTGCCAGCAGTTTCGGGACAGGGGGCGAGGATGAGCAGTTCTTC. Translated, it gives CASSFGTGGEDEQFF. The chain has TRBV12-3 or TRBV12-4 and TRBJ2-1; 12 bases are a match to TRBD1. The CDR3 runs 15 residues. The V segment lost 3 bases and the J segment 8 bases; nucleotides outside the gene matches: 5.

The gene calls are TRBV11-3 and TRBJ2-7; TRBD2 might be the D (6 bases). The CDR3 extends over 15 amino acids. Germline CDR1 reads SGHNT; CDR2 reads YENEEA. V gave up 4 bases and J gave up 2 bases, with 15 bases separating them. For the CDR3, the DNA is TGTGCCAGCAGCTCCCGGCTAGCGTTACCCTACGAGCAGTACTTC. Translating gives CASSSRLALPYEQYF.

This clonotype was seen repeatedly, ten times or more. The chain's CDR3 is CASSFNPETGESPLHF. The CDR3 DNA sequence: TGTGCCAGCAGTTTTAACCCCGAGACAGGGGAATCACCCCTCCACTTT. The chain recombines TRBV12-3 or TRBV12-4 with TRBJ1-6, with 8 bases matching TRBD1. With V trimmed by 3 bases and J by 10 bases, 11 bases remained unmatched. CDR3 length: 16 residues.

The rearrangement links TRBV28 to TRBJ2-1; TRBD2 matches at 9 bases. CDR1 is MDHEN and CDR2 is SYDVKM in the germline V gene. The CDR3 consists of 12 residues. Written as DNA, the CDR3 is TGTTCCTGGGCGGGGGGGGGAAGTGAGCAGTTCTTC. Protein: CSWAGGGSEQFF.

The chain has TRBV25-1 and TRBJ1-2, with no clear D. The V end lost 0 bases, the J end lost 7 bases, and 15 bases lay between the germline ends. Germline lookup yields CDR1 MGHDK and CDR2 SYGVNS. The length of the CDR3 is 15 residues. CDR3 DNA: TGTGCCAGCAGTGAATACATGGAGGGTCTTGGTGGCTACACCTTC. This encodes CASSEYMEGLGGYTF.

The chain has TRBV6-1 and TRBJ2-1, with TRBD2 matching 10 bases. The V and J ends lost 5 bases and 4 bases, in that order; junction bases with no gene match: 5. Germline V gene data show CDR1 as MNHNS and CDR2 as SASEGT. The length of the CDR3 is 15 residues. CDR3 residues: CASSRTSGDYNEQFF. In nucleotides, the CDR3 is TGTGCCAGCAGTAGGACTAGCGGAGATTACAATGAGCAGTTCTTC.

This clonotype was picked up a small number of times. The chain combines TRBV6-1 with TRBJ2-3; perhaps D is TRBD1 or TRBD2 (6 bases each). V lost 6 bases, J lost 9 bases, and 10 bases lay in between. Germline assignment: CDR1 MNHNS and CDR2 SASEGT. CDR3 length: 11 amino acids. The CDR3 here is CASRGGRTQYF. The CDR3 nucleotides are TGTGCCAGCAGGGGGGGCCGAACGCAGTATTTT.

The sample holds one count of this clonotype. In nucleotides, the CDR3 is TGTGCCACCAGCAGGGACAGGTTTCCTCCCTACGAGCAGTACTTC. Amino acids: CATSRDRFPPYEQYF. The rearrangement joins TRBV15 to TRBJ2-7; 7 bases fit TRBD1. The junction had 7 bases not matched to a gene; V was cut back by 3 bases and J by 2 bases. The germline CDR1 and CDR2 sequences are LNHNV and YYDKDF (reference sequence). The CDR3 spans 15 residues.

CDR3 bases: TGTGCCAGCAGTACAACAAAGCGGGGATACAATGAGCAGTTCTTC. Its translation is CASSTTKRGYNEQFF. The genes are TRBV6-1 and TRBJ2-1; 7 bases are shared with TRBD2. The V segment lost 5 bases and the J segment 4 bases; nucleotides outside the gene matches: 8. The germline V gene has CDR1 MNHNS and CDR2 SASEGT. The CDR3 spans 15 residues.

This clonotype was seen more than once but under ten times. This sequence joins TRBV3-1 and TRBJ2-7; TRBD1 is a possible D gene (6 bases). V lost 1 base, J lost 7 bases, and 11 bases lay in between. Germline lookup yields CDR1 LGHDT and CDR2 YNNKEL (reference sequence). This CDR3 has 13 residues. The CDR3 here is CASSQGTAWEQYF. The DNA of the CDR3 is TGTGCCAGCAGCCAAGGGACAGCCTGGGAGCAGTACTTC.

The sample holds many counts of this clonotype. CDR3 sequence (DNA): TGTGCCAGCACCACCGGGACAGGGGACTACGAGCAGTACTTC. This gives the protein CASTTGTGDYEQYF. V gene TRBV12-3 or TRBV12-4 combines with J gene TRBJ2-7; 10 bases align to TRBD1. Trimming took 7 bases from V and 3 from J; bases not matched to a gene: 6. The CDR3 extends over 14 amino acids.

This clonotype turned up a few times. The chain has TRBV5-4 and TRBJ2-1; 7 bases map to TRBD2. Germline assignment: CDR1 SGHNT and CDR2 YYREEE (reference sequence). CDR3 length: 15 amino acids. Trimming removed 4 bases from V and 0 bases from J; junction bases left unmatched: 4. The DNA of the CDR3 is TGTGCCAGCAGCACCCGGACTAGCTCCTACAATGAGCAGTTCTTC. Protein sequence: CASSTRTSSYNEQFF.

This clonotype was observed a few times. The rearrangement uses TRBV20-1 and TRBJ2-2; 8 bases line up with TRBD2. With 0 bases clipped from V and 3 bases from J, the junction kept 6 bases outside the gene matches. The CDR3 extends over 16 amino acids. The germline V gene has CDR1 DFQATT and CDR2 SNEGSKA (reference sequence). CDR3 sequence reads: CSARDPRGADTGELFF. The CDR3 DNA reads as TGCAGTGCTAGAGATCCGCGGGGGGCGGACACCGGGGAGCTGTTTTTT.

This clonotype appeared many times. CDR3 nucleotide sequence: TGCAGTGCTACCTACAATGAGCAGTTCTTC. This sequence encodes CSATYNEQFF. The chain has TRBV20-1 and TRBJ2-1; no definite D call. Germline values: CDR1 DFQATT, CDR2 SNEGSKA (reference sequence). The CDR3 extends over 10 amino acids. The V and J ends lost 4 bases and 2 bases respectively, with 0 bases between them.

About this clonotype itself: One junction end does not reproduce the germline sequence, and a read error may be involved. The chain links TRBV6-1 to TRBJ2-6; D is possibly TRBD1 (6 bases). In germline, CDR1 is MNHNS, CDR2 SASEGT. The CDR3 sequence is 19 residues long. CDR3 nucleotides: TGTGCCAGCAGCCCCCTTGGGACACAGGATTACTCTGGGGCCAACGTCCTGCCTTTC. Its protein is CASSPLGTQDYSGANVLPF.

The J gene is TRBJ2-7, the V gene TRBV7-9; the match to TRBD2 covers 8 bases. The CDR3 loop spans 15 amino acids. From germline, CDR1 is SEHNR and CDR2 FQNEAQ (reference sequence). The V and J ends lost 0 bases and 0 bases, in that order; junction bases with no gene match: 1. The CDR3 here is CASSLASGTSYEQYF. CDR3 DNA sequence: TGTGCCAGCAGCTTAGCTAGCGGGACCTCCTACGAGCAGTACTTC.

Ten or more counts support this clonotype. This chain links TRBV12-3 or TRBV12-4 with TRBJ2-4; D call uncertain. The length of the CDR3 is 12 residues. Between the trimmed V and J ends, which lost 0 bases and 3 bases, there was a span of 0 bases. CDR3 nucleotides: TGTGCCAGCAGTTTAGCCAAAAACATTCAGTACTTC. This translates into CASSLAKNIQYF.

The chain couples TRBV4-1 to TRBJ2-7, with D maybe TRBD1 (5 bases). Trimming shortened V by 1 base and J by 6 bases, and 16 bases separated the two germline ends. Germline V gene data show CDR1 as MGHRA and CDR2 as YSYEKL. CDR3 length equals 15 residues. In DNA, the CDR3 is TGCGCCAGCAGCCAAGGGGCAGGGTTCCCGGCCGAGCAGTACTTC. This sequence encodes CASSQGAGFPAEQYF.

This sequence joins TRBV7-2 and TRBJ2-5; TRBD2 aligns across 10 bases. The ends lost 3 bases at V and 5 bases at J; junction bases unmatched: 9. The CDR3 runs 16 residues. In germline, CDR1 is SGHTA, CDR2 FQGNSA. DNA for the CDR3: TGTGCCAGCAGCTTGGCTAGCGGGGGCCTCAGGGAGACCCAGTACTTC. Translated, it gives CASSLASGGLRETQYF.

The V gene is TRBV19, the J gene TRBJ2-4, with D possibly TRBD2 on 5 matching bases. Germline V gives CDR1 LNHDA, CDR2 SQIVND (reference sequence). This CDR3 spans 15 amino acids. The germline V and J ends were trimmed by 3 bases and 3 bases, with 12 bases remaining between them. This chain's CDR3 is CASSMAVGLKNIQYF. In DNA form, the CDR3 reads TGTGCCAGTAGTATGGCGGTTGGACTCAAAAACATTCAGTACTTC.

The V gene is TRBV2, the J gene TRBJ2-7; tentative D call: TRBD1 (5 bases). The germline gives CDR1 SNHLY, CDR2 FYNNEI. The V end was cut by 2 bases, the J end by 2 bases, with 10 bases between. This CDR3 has 14 residues. In nucleotides, the CDR3 is TGTGCCAGCAGTGAAAGGGGTCGCACCTACGAGCAGTACTTC. It specifies CASSERGRTYEQYF.

The CDR3 is CASSSQGGFLYGYTF. DNA of the CDR3: TGTGCCAGCAGTTCACAGGGCGGCTTCCTCTATGGCTACACCTTC. The V gene is TRBV6-5, the J gene TRBJ1-2; maybe TRBD1 (6 bases). V lost 4 bases to trimming and J lost 4 bases, with 16 bases between them. Per the germline V gene, CDR1 is MNHEY and CDR2 is SVGAGI. This CDR3 has 15 residues.

DNA of the CDR3: TGCAGCGTTGAACTCAGCCGGGCCATATATTTT. Its protein product is CSVELSRAIYF. The chain joins TRBV29-1 to TRBJ1-3; no clear D. The CDR3 consists of 11 residues. Trimming shortened V by 2 bases and J by 11 bases, and 10 bases separated the two germline ends. Germline V gene data show CDR1 as SQVTM and CDR2 as ANQGSEA. Looking up the rest from reference TRBV29-1 and TRBJ1-3 gives the full variable domain: SAVISQKPSRDICQRGTSLTIQCQVDSQVTMMFWYRQQPGQSLTLIATANQGSEATYESGFVIDKFPISRPNLTFSTLTVSNMSPEDSSIYLCSVELSRAIYFGEGSWLTVV.

This clonotype appeared many times. The chain combines TRBV5-1 with TRBJ2-2, with TRBD2 as a possible D gene (5 bases). The V end lost 0 bases, the J end lost 0 bases, and 9 bases lay between the germline ends. This CDR3 has 16 amino acids. From germline, CDR1 is SGHRS and CDR2 YFSETQ. In DNA form, the CDR3 reads TGCGCCAGCAGCTTGGCCGGACTTACGAACACCGGGGAGCTGTTTTTT. Protein: CASSLAGLTNTGELFF.

This clonotype was detected a few times. The V and J genes are TRBV7-9 and TRBJ1-5; a possible D gene is TRBD1 (6 bases). The CDR3 extends over 17 amino acids. V was cut by 5 bases and J by 4 bases, with 21 bases left in between. Germline V CDR1 and CDR2: SEHNR, FQNEAQ (reference sequence). The CDR3 spells CASSPLGETGTNQPQHF. As DNA, the CDR3 is TGTGCCAGCAGCCCCTTAGGAGAAACAGGGACGAATCAGCCCCAGCATTTT.

This clonotype showed up just a few times. This chain uses TRBV20-1 with TRBJ2-2, with TRBD1 identical over 8 bases. Looked up from germline, CDR1 is DFQATT and CDR2 is SNEGSKA (reference sequence). The CDR3 consists of 14 residues. V shed 4 bases and J 3 bases; nucleotides not matched to a gene: 4. CDR3 DNA sequence: TGCAGTGCTACCGAGACAGGGGACACCGGGGAGCTGTTTTTT. Amino acids: CSATETGDTGELFF.